Below are 25 T cell receptor beta chains sequenced from a single sample in a study of blood T cell repertoires in COVID-19. The protocol was immunoSEQ multiplex PCR, while the TCRdb copy is restricted to in-frame clones and leaves out a portion. The sample includes 290,000 or so clones, 87% of them seen just once. Specimen: peripheral blood. The source is a man between 18 and 29 years old with active or convalescent COVID-19.

This clone showed up just a few times. This chain links TRBV7-3 with TRBJ2-5, with a tentative D call TRBD2 (6 bases). Germline values: CDR1 SGHTA, CDR2 FQGTGA. V was trimmed by 1 base and J by 4 bases, leaving 10 bases between them. The CDR3 has 14 residues. Here the CDR3 reads CASSLNPGAETQYF. CDR3 in DNA: TGTGCCAGCAGCTTAAACCCGGGAGCAGAGACCCAGTACTTC.

The chain is built from TRBV5-1 and TRBJ1-1, with D uncertain. There are 17 residues in the CDR3. The germline V gene encodes CDR1 SGHRS and CDR2 YFSETQ. V was cut by 4 bases and J by 0 bases, with 19 bases left in between. Here the CDR3 DNA reads TGCGCCAGCAGCCGGGGTAATTTCGGACGGTTGAACACTGAAGCTTTCTTT. Protein sequence: CASSRGNFGRLNTEAFF. Full variable domain (outside the CDR3, taken from reference TRBV5-1 and TRBJ1-1): KAGVTQTPRYLIKTRGQQVTLSCSPISGHRSVSWYQQTPGQGLQFLFEYFSETQRNKGNFPGRFSGRQFSNSRSEMNVSTLELGDSALYLCASSRGNFGRLNTEAFFGQGTRLTVV.

This rearrangement joins TRBV14 to TRBJ2-3; 7 nucleotides align to TRBD1. Germline loops: CDR1 SGHDN, CDR2 FVKESK. The length of the CDR3 is 14 residues. The V and J ends lost 4 bases and 4 bases, in that order; junction bases with no gene match: 5. The CDR3 loop is CASSPWDSPDTQYF. CDR3 sequence (DNA): TGTGCCAGCAGCCCCTGGGACAGCCCAGATACGCAGTATTTT.

The V gene is TRBV28, the J gene TRBJ1-6; no clear D gene. Germline values: CDR1 MDHEN, CDR2 SYDVKM. This CDR3 region has 14 residues. V lost 4 bases and J 15 bases, leaving 19 bases between the germline ends. The CDR3 sequence: CASSYRDTQALLHF. The CDR3 DNA reads as TGTGCCAGCAGTTACCGCGACACTCAAGCTCTCCTCCACTTT. The whole variable domain, filled in from reference TRBV28 and TRBJ1-6, reads DVKVTQSSRYLVKRTGEKVFLECVQDMDHENMFWYRQDPGLGLRLIYFSYDVKMKEKGDIPEGYSVSREKKERFSLILESASTNQTSMYLCASSYRDTQALLHFGNGTRLTVT.

This chain joins TRBV25-1 and TRBJ2-2, with D perhaps matching TRBD2 (5 bases). The CDR3 has 15 residues. The germline V and J ends were trimmed by 8 bases and 4 bases, with 17 bases remaining between them. Per germline, CDR1 MGHDK and CDR2 SYGVNS. CDR3 protein: CASGLGFGSTGELFF. The CDR3 DNA sequence: TGTGCCAGCGGACTCGGGTTTGGGAGCACCGGGGAGCTGTTTTTT.

This chain uses TRBV5-1 with TRBJ2-2, with TRBD2 matching over 7 bases. Germline trimming cut 4 bases from V and 0 bases from J; bases unmatched to any gene: 12. Germline lookup yields CDR1 SGHRS and CDR2 YFSETQ. The CDR3 has 18 amino acids. As DNA, the CDR3 is TGCGCCAGCAGCCCCCCGGGACTAAACTTCGCGAACACCGGGGAGCTGTTTTTT. Translated, it gives CASSPPGLNFANTGELFF.

The chain uses TRBV3-1 (or the pseudogene TRBV3-2) and TRBJ2-3; the D gene is possibly TRBD1 (5 bases). The CDR3 totals 15 residues. Per germline, CDR1 LGHDT and CDR2 YNNKEL (reference sequence). V lost 4 bases and J 3 bases, leaving 14 bases between the germline ends. CDR3 sequence reads: CASSPSAGSTDTQYF. The CDR3 region has the DNA TGTGCCAGCAGCCCCTCGGCAGGGTCGACAGATACGCAGTATTTT.

V is TRBV7-8 and J is TRBJ2-3; TRBD1 might be the D (6 bases). The V gene's germline CDR1 is SGHVS and CDR2 FQNEAQ. The CDR3 runs 18 residues. Between the trimmed V and J ends, which lost 5 bases and 2 bases, there was a span of 23 bases. CDR3 nucleotide sequence: TGTGCCAGCAGCCAATATGATTACCGGGACACCGACACAGATACGCAGTATTTT. Translation gives CASSQYDYRDTDTDTQYF.

The chain joins TRBV9 to TRBJ2-7, with D possibly being TRBD1 (6 bases). V shed 4 bases and J shed 0 bases, with 11 bases lying between them. The germline V gene has CDR1 SGDLS and CDR2 YYNGEE. The CDR3 consists of 14 residues. The CDR3 here is CASSFGQSSYEQYF. CDR3 nucleotide sequence: TGTGCCAGCAGCTTCGGACAGAGCTCCTACGAGCAGTACTTC.

The J gene is TRBJ1-1, the V gene TRBV29-1, with 8 bases aligning to TRBD1. V trimming: 2 bases; J trimming: 3 bases; junction bases outside the gene matches: 2. The CDR3 extends over 13 amino acids. Germline CDR1 SQVTM, CDR2 ANQGSEA. CDR3 region: CSVEQGAHTEAFF. The CDR3 coding sequence is TGCAGCGTTGAACAGGGGGCCCACACTGAAGCTTTCTTT.

As DNA, the CDR3 is TGTGCCACCAGCAGAGATAGGGGTAACAATCAGCCCCAGCATTTT. Amino acid sequence: CATSRDRGNNQPQHF. The chain couples TRBV15 to TRBJ1-5; maybe TRBD1 (5 bases). Germline assignment: CDR1 LNHNV and CDR2 YYDKDF (reference sequence). The CDR3 consists of 15 residues. Deletions cut 0 bases from V and 3 bases from J, with 9 bases between.

Regarding this clone: With a much larger clone just one base away, this may be a read error. The chain is built from TRBV11-3 and TRBJ2-1; D ambiguous. There are 12 residues in the CDR3. Trimming stripped 5 bases from V and 9 bases from J, with 11 bases between. The germline V gene has CDR1 SGHNT and CDR2 YENEEA. The CDR3 is CASSQPPGEQFF. The CDR3 nucleotides read TGTGCCAGCAGCCAGCCCCCGGGTGAGCAGTTCTTC.

The CDR3 nucleotides are TGTGCCAGCAGTGCGCCCCCGACAGACAATGAGCAGTTCTTC. This translates into CASSAPPTDNEQFF. V and J are TRBV6-2 or TRBV6-3 and TRBJ2-1; weak D call: TRBD1 (5 bases). Germline V gives CDR1 MNHEY, CDR2 SVGEGT. V lost 5 bases to trimming and J lost 5 bases, with 13 bases between them. The CDR3 is 14 amino acids.

The chain has TRBV19 and TRBJ2-3; D is possibly TRBD2 (6 bases). Germline values: CDR1 LNHDA, CDR2 SQIVND (reference sequence). The ends were cut back, 2 bases at V and 2 bases at J, with 8 bases in the middle. The CDR3 covers 14 residues. This chain's CDR3 is CASSIIADTDTQYF. The CDR3 DNA reads as TGTGCCAGTAGTATAATAGCGGACACAGATACGCAGTATTTT.

The table lists this clone with a count of one. The V gene is TRBV10-3, the J gene TRBJ1-4; TRBD1 is a possible D gene (5 bases). Trimming removed 2 bases at V and 8 bases at J, with 12 bases between. The CDR3 has 14 amino acids. CDR1 is ENHRY and CDR2 is SYGVKD in the germline V gene. As DNA, the CDR3 is TGTGCCATCAGTGAGCTGGGGGGAAGGGAAAAACTGTTTTTT. Residues: CAISELGGREKLFF.

The rearrangement joins TRBV5-5 to TRBJ2-5; D perhaps matches TRBD1 (5 bases). The length of the CDR3 is 16 residues. Germline CDR1 and CDR2: SGHKS and YYEKEE (reference sequence). Trimming shortened V by 4 bases and J by 2 bases, and 18 bases separated the two germline ends. CDR3 protein: CASSLVKGISQETQYF. The CDR3, as DNA: TGTGCCAGCAGCCTCGTTAAGGGGATAAGTCAAGAGACCCAGTACTTC.

This clone was found a few times. The chain carries TRBV14 and TRBJ2-7; 9 bases are a match to TRBD1. Per the germline V gene, CDR1 is SGHDN and CDR2 is FVKESK. The CDR3 has 15 amino acids. V gave up 4 bases and J gave up 0 bases; unmatched junction bases: 4. In DNA, the CDR3 is TGTGCCAGCAGCCCGGGGACAGGGATCTCCTACGAGCAGTACTTC. Protein: CASSPGTGISYEQYF. The variable domain in full, with the rest retrieved from reference TRBV14 and TRBJ2-7, is EAGVTQFPSHSVIEKGQTVTLRCDPISGHDNLYWYRRVMGKEIKFLLHFVKESKQDESGMPNNRFLAERTGGTYSTLKVQPAELEDSGVYFCASSPGTGISYEQYFGPGTRLTVT.

This chain links TRBV2 with TRBJ2-1; the match to TRBD2 covers 13 bases. CDR3 length: 15 residues. CDR1 is SNHLY, CDR2 FYNNEI, per germline. The V segment lost 6 bases and the J segment 5 bases; nucleotides outside the gene matches: 4. The CDR3 coding sequence is TGTGCCAGCAGGTCACTAGCGGGGGGGGACAATGAGCAGTTCTTC. Residues: CASRSLAGGDNEQFF.

V is TRBV5-1 and J is TRBJ1-1, with D perhaps TRBD1 (5 bases). Trimming removed 4 bases at V and 0 bases at J, with 13 bases between. The CDR3 sequence is 15 residues long. CDR1 SGHRS and CDR2 YFSETQ come from the germline V gene. In DNA form, the CDR3 reads TGCGCCAGCAGCACCCCGACAGAGATGAACACTGAAGCTTTCTTT. Its translation: CASSTPTEMNTEAFF.

The chain combines TRBV10-2 with TRBJ1-2, with 8 positions matching TRBD1. CDR3 length: 12 residues. Germline lookup yields CDR1 WSHSY and CDR2 SAAADI. V lost 7 bases, J lost 6 bases, and 4 bases stayed unmatched. The CDR3 spells CASTGGTDGYTF. In DNA form, the CDR3 reads TGCGCCAGCACAGGGGGCACCGATGGCTACACCTTC.

The rearrangement uses TRBV7-3 and TRBJ2-3; possibly TRBD2 for D (5 bases). There are 13 residues in the CDR3. CDR1 and CDR2 from the germline V gene are SGHTA and FQGTGA. The V gene lost 5 bases and the J gene lost 0 bases, with 6 bases spanning the gap. The CDR3 is CASSRTSTDTQYF. DNA of the CDR3: TGTGCCAGCAGCCGGACTAGCACAGATACGCAGTATTTT.

This chain joins TRBV12-5 and TRBJ1-1; maybe TRBD1 (6 bases). The germline gives CDR1 LGHNT, CDR2 FRNRAP. The CDR3 covers 12 residues. Trimming took 6 bases from V and 7 from J, leaving 12 bases between them. CDR3 sequence reads: CASGKGHYEAFF. The CDR3 coding sequence is TGTGCTAGTGGAAAGGGACATTATGAAGCTTTCTTT.

J is TRBJ2-3 and V is TRBV7-2; TRBD1 aligns across 7 bases. J gave up 5 bases and V 0 bases, and 5 bases lay outside the gene matches. This CDR3 spans 15 amino acids. Germline V CDR1 and CDR2: SGHTA, FQGNSA. The CDR3 coding sequence is TGTGCCAGCAGCTTAGCGGTTACAGGGGTAGATACGCAGTATTTT. Amino acids: CASSLAVTGVDTQYF.

The rearrangement joins TRBV24-1 to TRBJ2-5; 16 bases are a match to TRBD2. CDR1 and CDR2 from the germline V gene are KGHDR and SFDVKD. J lost 5 bases, V lost 3 bases, and 20 bases had no gene match. The CDR3 sequence is 22 residues long. CDR3 coding DNA: TGTGCCACCAGTGATCCCAAAGCCCGCTCCGGGACTAGCGGGGGGGCCGGCGAGACCCAGTACTTC. Its protein is CATSDPKARSGTSGGAGETQYF.

This clone has a single count. The chain couples TRBV5-6 to TRBJ2-3; TRBD2 matches at 12 bases. V dropped 3 bases and J dropped 8; count of bases not matched to a gene: 4. The CDR3 runs to 14 residues. The germline V gene encodes CDR1 SGHDT and CDR2 YYEEEE. CDR3 nucleotides: TGTGCCAGCAGCTGGACTAGCGGGACGGGTACGCAGTATTTT. Protein product: CASSWTSGTGTQYF. The full variable domain, its missing parts supplied by reference TRBV5-6 and TRBJ2-3, is DAGVTQSPTHLIKTRGQQVTLRCSPKSGHDTVSWYQQALGQGPQFIFQYYEEEERQRGNFPDRFSGHQFPNYSSELNVNALLLGDSALYLCASSWTSGTGTQYFGPGTRLTVL.